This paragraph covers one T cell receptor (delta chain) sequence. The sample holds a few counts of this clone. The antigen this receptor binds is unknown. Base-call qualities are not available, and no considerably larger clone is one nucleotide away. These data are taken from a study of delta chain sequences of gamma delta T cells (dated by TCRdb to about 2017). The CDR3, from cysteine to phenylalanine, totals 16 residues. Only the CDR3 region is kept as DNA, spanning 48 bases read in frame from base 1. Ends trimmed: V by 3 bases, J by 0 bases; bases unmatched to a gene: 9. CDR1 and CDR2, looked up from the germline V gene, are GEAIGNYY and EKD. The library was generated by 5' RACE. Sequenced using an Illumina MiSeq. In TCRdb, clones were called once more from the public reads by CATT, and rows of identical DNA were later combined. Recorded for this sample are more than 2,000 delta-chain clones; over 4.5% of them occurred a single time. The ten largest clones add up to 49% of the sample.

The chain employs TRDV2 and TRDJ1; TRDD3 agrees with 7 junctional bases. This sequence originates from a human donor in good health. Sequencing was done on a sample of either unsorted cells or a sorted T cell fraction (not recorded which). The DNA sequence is TGTGCCTGTGACGACATCCTGGGGGGGTACACCGATAAACTCATCTTT. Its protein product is CACDDILGGYTDKLIF.